The 15 T cell receptor beta chains below were found in one sample sequenced in a study of early T cells in non-severe SARS-CoV-2 infection. TCRdb passed the 5' RACE reads through MiXCR, listing each CDR3 protein once. The sample lists tens of thousands of distinct CDR3 sequences; approximately 9% were seen once. Sequencing input: whole blood. The receptors originated from an adult who was a healthcare worker with PCR-confirmed SARS-CoV-2 infection or an uninfected control (not recorded which).

This chain joins TRBV20-1 and TRBJ2-4, with a possible D match to TRBD2 (5 bases). This CDR3 region has 15 residues. Germline CDR1 DFQATT, CDR2 SNEGSKA (reference sequence). V lost 3 bases, J lost 2 bases, and 14 bases lay in between. CDR3 in DNA: TGCAGTGCTAGCTGGATTCAGCGGCCCAAAAACATTCAGTACTTC. Its protein product is CSASWIQRPKNIQYF.

The chain carries TRBV11-3 and TRBJ2-5, with unresolved D. Trimming removed 3 bases at V and 1 base at J, with 15 bases between. Germline CDR1 is SGHNT and CDR2 is YENEEA. CDR3 size: 16 residues. The CDR3 DNA sequence: TGTGCCAGCAGCTTTCAAATGGATCAAACCCAAGAGACCCAGTACTTC. It yields the protein CASSFQMDQTQETQYF.

This rearrangement joins TRBV9 to TRBJ2-5; TRBD2 might be the D (5 bases). Trimming removed 1 base from V and 1 base from J, with 8 bases in between. This CDR3 has 14 residues. Germline-derived CDR1 and CDR2 are SGDLS and YYNGEE. CDR3 sequence reads: CASSVSGFQETQYF. The CDR3 region has the DNA TGTGCCAGCAGCGTATCGGGATTCCAAGAGACCCAGTACTTC.

A few counts support this clonotype. This sequence joins TRBV20-1 and TRBJ2-7; 8 nucleotides match TRBD2. CDR1 DFQATT and CDR2 SNEGSKA come from the germline V gene (reference sequence). This CDR3 is 14 amino acids long. J gave up 3 bases and V 6 bases, and 10 bases lay outside the gene matches. This CDR3 reads CSAERREADYEQYF. The CDR3 DNA is TGCAGTGCAGAGCGGCGGGAGGCCGACTACGAGCAGTACTTC.

This clonotype was recorded at least ten times. This chain joins TRBV6-1 and TRBJ1-1, with TRBD1 matching over 9 bases. The CDR3 is 14 amino acids. V was clipped by 6 bases and J by 5 bases; unmatched bases: 7. The germline V gene has CDR1 MNHNS and CDR2 SASEGT. Here the CDR3 reads CASSPGQGWTEAFF. The CDR3, as DNA: TGTGCCAGCAGCCCCGGACAGGGGTGGACTGAAGCTTTCTTT.

This clonotype was seen ten or more times. V is TRBV5-4 and J is TRBJ2-7; D is undetermined. This CDR3 comprises 14 residues. Germline values: CDR1 SGHNT, CDR2 YYREEE (reference sequence). Trimming took off 1 base at V and 5 bases at J, with 13 bases between the two ends. The CDR3 protein is CASSLRLEPNEQYF. The CDR3, as DNA: TGTGCCAGCAGCTTGCGCCTAGAGCCCAACGAGCAGTACTTC.

This clonotype was seen many times. The chain carries TRBV5-1 and TRBJ2-2, with D possibly being TRBD2 (5 bases). V lost 4 bases to trimming and J lost 9 bases, with 10 bases between them. Germline lookup yields CDR1 SGHRS and CDR2 YFSETQ. This CDR3 is 12 amino acids long. CDR3 in DNA: TGCGCCAGCAGCACTACTAGGCGGGAGCTGTTTTTT. Its protein product is CASSTTRRELFF.

This clonotype was recorded many times. This rearrangement joins TRBV2 to TRBJ2-3; D gene ambiguous. In germline, CDR1 is SNHLY, CDR2 FYNNEI. The CDR3 loop spans 14 amino acids. The germline V and J ends were trimmed by 8 bases and 7 bases, with 19 bases remaining between them. CDR3 DNA: TGTGCCAGCCTTCCCCGAGAGGCTACTAATACGCAGTATTTT. This gives the protein CASLPREATNTQYF.

The V gene is TRBV6-2 or TRBV6-3, the J gene TRBJ1-2; D might be TRBD1 (6 bases). This CDR3 spans 14 amino acids. CDR1 MNHEY and CDR2 SVGEGT come from the germline V gene. With 4 bases removed from V and 2 bases from J, the gap between germline ends came to 11 bases. CDR3: CASSFGTSNYGYTF. CDR3 nucleotide sequence: TGTGCCAGCAGTTTTGGGACAAGCAACTATGGCTACACCTTC.

This clonotype showed up many times. The CDR3 DNA reads as TGCAGTGCAGGGGGTAGCGGCCAAGAGACCCAGTACTTC. Protein sequence: CSAGGSGQETQYF. The chain employs TRBV20-1 and TRBJ2-5, with D tentatively TRBD1 or TRBD2 (6 bases each). This CDR3 has 13 amino acids. CDR1 DFQATT and CDR2 SNEGSKA come from the germline V gene (reference sequence). Trimming left V 6 bases short and J 1 base short, with 12 bases between.

This clonotype was counted a few times. V gene TRBV28 combines with J gene TRBJ2-3; 10 nucleotides agree with TRBD2. Germline V gene sequence: CDR1 MDHEN, CDR2 SYDVKM. The CDR3 covers 16 residues. J was trimmed by 4 bases and V by 2 bases; bases with no gene match: 6. Here the CDR3 reads CASSLGASGRSDTQYF. CDR3 nucleotides: TGTGCCAGCAGTTTAGGCGCTAGCGGGAGATCAGATACGCAGTATTTT.

V and J are TRBV3-1 and TRBJ1-5, with TRBD1 as a possible D gene (5 bases). Germline V gene lookup returns CDR1 LGHDT and CDR2 YNNKEL (reference sequence). Between the trimmed V and J ends, which lost 0 bases and 9 bases, there was a span of 12 bases. The CDR3 extends over 14 amino acids. This chain's CDR3 is CASSQDRAAGPQHF. The DNA for the CDR3 is TGTGCCAGCAGCCAAGACAGGGCGGCTGGGCCCCAGCATTTT.

This clonotype appeared a few times. The junction differs from germline at one of its ends, possibly a read error. The chain recombines TRBV7-9 with TRBJ2-7, with TRBD1 identical over 7 bases. The CDR3 consists of 11 residues. Germline V CDR1 and CDR2: SEHNR, FQNEAQ (reference sequence). The DNA for the CDR3 is TGTGCCAGCGGGACGGACAGGAGCCCTCTCTTC. This encodes CASGTDRSPLF.

The sample holds many counts of this clonotype. The chain links TRBV6-5 to TRBJ1-1; no clear D. The CDR3 is made up of 13 amino acids. Looked up from germline, CDR1 is MNHEY and CDR2 is SVGAGI. The V end lost 0 bases, the J end lost 5 bases, and 7 bases lay between the germline ends. CDR3 bases: TGTGCCAGCAGTTACTCGGCGGGGACTGAAGCTTTCTTT. It encodes CASSYSAGTEAFF.

At least ten counts were recorded for this clonotype. The V call is TRBV7-9, the J call TRBJ2-7; D is ambiguous. The CDR3 spans 17 residues. V lost 1 base, J lost 2 bases, and 18 bases lay in between. Germline V lookup: CDR1 SEHNR, CDR2 FQNEAQ (reference sequence). In DNA form, the CDR3 reads TGTGCCAGCAGCTTAGTCGTTTTCACGGATACGCCCTACGAGCAGTACTTC. It yields the protein CASSLVVFTDTPYEQYF.